This is a list of T cell receptor beta chains from one sample in a study of early T cells in non-severe SARS-CoV-2 infection. One entry per CDR3 protein results from TCRdb running MiXCR on the 5' RACE reads. This sample has about 30,000 distinct CDR3 sequences, with roughly 5.7% found just once. Sequencing input: whole blood. The receptors derive from an adult who was a healthcare worker with PCR-confirmed SARS-CoV-2 infection or an uninfected control (not recorded which). Both conserved end residues are part of each CDR3. Fields, in order: D gene, V gene, J gene, clone size, CDR3 DNA, CDR3 protein. A D gene is named only where the DNA matches it firmly. The size field is filled for only some rows; it gives once, few, many or a size class.

d_gene: .
v_gene: TRBV7-3
j_gene: TRBJ2-2
abundance: few
CDR3nt: TGTGCCAGCAGCCCAGGGGCCGGGGAGCTGTTTTTT
CDR3aa: CASSPGAGELFF

d_gene: TRBD1
v_gene: TRBV27
j_gene: TRBJ2-5
abundance: many
CDR3nt: TGTGCCAGCAGTTCGCCGGGACAGGAGACCCAGTACTTC
CDR3aa: CASSSPGQETQYF

d_gene: .
v_gene: TRBV14
j_gene: TRBJ2-3
abundance: few
CDR3nt: TGTGCCAGCAGCCAAGATCGGGCGGTGCTGGGCACAGATACGCAGTATTTT
CDR3aa: CASSQDRAVLGTDTQYF

d_gene: .
v_gene: TRBV28
j_gene: TRBJ1-1
abundance: .
CDR3nt: TGTGCCAGCAGGGACACTGAAGTTTTCTTT
CDR3aa: CASRDTEVFF

d_gene: TRBD2
v_gene: TRBV20-1
j_gene: TRBJ2-5
abundance: many
CDR3nt: TGCAGTGCTAGAGATGGGGGAGGGTCAGAGACCCAGTACTTC
CDR3aa: CSARDGGGSETQYF

d_gene: .
v_gene: TRBV12-3/TRBV12-4
j_gene: TRBJ2-1
abundance: many
CDR3nt: TGTGCCAGCAGCCTGTCTGGCTTCGCCTACAATGAGCAGTTCTTC
CDR3aa: CASSLSGFAYNEQFF

d_gene: TRBD2
v_gene: TRBV27
j_gene: TRBJ2-7
abundance: once
CDR3nt: TGTGCCAGCAGTTTACTAGCGGGAGGGGCCTACGAGCAGTACTTC
CDR3aa: CASSLLAGGAYEQYF

d_gene: .
v_gene: TRBV5-1
j_gene: TRBJ2-1
abundance: many
CDR3nt: TGCGCCAGCAGCTTGGCGAGAGGGAATGAGCAGTTCTTC
CDR3aa: CASSLARGNEQFF

d_gene: TRBD1
v_gene: TRBV6-6
j_gene: TRBJ2-7
abundance: many
CDR3nt: TGTGCCAGCAGTTCAAGGGGGCGATACGAGCAGTACTTC
CDR3aa: CASSSRGRYEQYF

d_gene: .
v_gene: TRBV20-1
j_gene: TRBJ2-5
abundance: few
CDR3nt: TGCAGTGCTAGAGAAGAGACCCAGTACTTC
CDR3aa: CSAREETQYF

d_gene: .
v_gene: TRBV2
j_gene: TRBJ1-4
abundance: .
CDR3nt: TGTGTCAGCACGGACGTGGAAAAACTGTTTTTT
CDR3aa: CVSTDVEKLFF

d_gene: .
v_gene: TRBV20-1
j_gene: TRBJ1-1
abundance: many
CDR3nt: TGCAGTGCAGAGGGAGGACAGAGAGAAGCTTTCTTT
CDR3aa: CSAEGGQREAFF

d_gene: .
v_gene: TRBV12-3/TRBV12-4
j_gene: TRBJ1-6
abundance: many
CDR3nt: TGTGCCAGCAGGCCCCCCGGGAGCTCCTATAATTCACCCCTCCACTTT
CDR3aa: CASRPPGSSYNSPLHF

d_gene: .
v_gene: TRBV12-3/TRBV12-4
j_gene: TRBJ1-4
abundance: many
CDR3nt: TGTGCCAGCACTTCTGACCAGGGGTATGAAAAACTGTTTTTT
CDR3aa: CASTSDQGYEKLFF

d_gene: .
v_gene: TRBV5-1
j_gene: TRBJ1-1
abundance: many
CDR3nt: TGCGCCAGCACTAGGGACTCCTCGGGCACTGAAGCTTTCTTT
CDR3aa: CASTRDSSGTEAFF

d_gene: TRBD1
v_gene: TRBV10-2
j_gene: TRBJ2-5
abundance: few
CDR3nt: TGCGCCAGCACGGGACAGGCAGGAGAGACCCAGTACTTC
CDR3aa: CASTGQAGETQYF

d_gene: .
v_gene: TRBV10-2
j_gene: TRBJ1-3
abundance: many
CDR3nt: TGCGCCAGCAGTGCCCTTCACTCTGGAAACACCATATATTTT
CDR3aa: CASSALHSGNTIYF

d_gene: .
v_gene: TRBV7-9
j_gene: TRBJ1-1
abundance: few
CDR3nt: TGTGCCAGCAGCACCGGGGTGCCGAACACTGAAGCTTTCTTT
CDR3aa: CASSTGVPNTEAFF

d_gene: .
v_gene: TRBV20-1
j_gene: TRBJ1-3
abundance: many
CDR3nt: TGCAGTGCTAGTTTTCCGGTTAGAAACACCATATATTTT
CDR3aa: CSASFPVRNTIYF

d_gene: TRBD2
v_gene: TRBV10-2
j_gene: TRBJ2-3
abundance: few
CDR3nt: TGCGCCAGCAGTGAATCAGGGACTAGCGGGAGAACGCAGTATTTT
CDR3aa: CASSESGTSGRTQYF

d_gene: .
v_gene: TRBV9
j_gene: TRBJ2-1
abundance: few
CDR3nt: TGTGCCAGCAGCGTGACTAGTGGCGGGAATGAGCAGTTCTTC
CDR3aa: CASSVTSGGNEQFF

d_gene: .
v_gene: TRBV2
j_gene: TRBJ2-5
abundance: many
CDR3nt: TGTGCCAGCCAGACAGGCCAAGAGACCCAGTACTTC
CDR3aa: CASQTGQETQYF

d_gene: .
v_gene: TRBV3-1
j_gene: TRBJ1-2
abundance: many
CDR3nt: TGTGCCAGCAGCCATACCGCAAACCCAACCTCCTACACCTTC
CDR3aa: CASSHTANPTSYTF

d_gene: .
v_gene: TRBV10-3
j_gene: TRBJ1-2
abundance: many
CDR3nt: TGTGCCATCAGTGAGCAGGCTAACTATGGCTACACCTTC
CDR3aa: CAISEQANYGYTF

d_gene: .
v_gene: TRBV29-1
j_gene: TRBJ2-1
abundance: many
CDR3nt: TGCAGCGTTGAAGATTCCCCTTTAGCGGAGCAGTTCTTC
CDR3aa: CSVEDSPLAEQFF

d_gene: .
v_gene: TRBV9
j_gene: TRBJ2-2
abundance: many
CDR3nt: TGTGCCAGCAGCGTAGGGCCAGGGGAGCTGTTTTTT
CDR3aa: CASSVGPGELFF

d_gene: TRBD2
v_gene: TRBV20-1
j_gene: TRBJ2-7
abundance: many
CDR3nt: TGCAGTGCTAGAGAATGGGGGGGATGGGAGCAGTACTTC
CDR3aa: CSAREWGGWEQYF

d_gene: .
v_gene: TRBV5-6
j_gene: TRBJ2-1
abundance: many
CDR3nt: TGTGCCAGCAGCTCCCCTACCGGGACACCTTTGGGGGATGAGCAGTTCTTC
CDR3aa: CASSSPTGTPLGDEQFF

d_gene: .
v_gene: TRBV6-6
j_gene: TRBJ1-1
abundance: many
CDR3nt: TGTGCCAGCAGTAAGGGGGAAGGTGTGAACACTGAAGCTTTCTTT
CDR3aa: CASSKGEGVNTEAFF

d_gene: .
v_gene: TRBV5-1
j_gene: TRBJ2-1
abundance: many
CDR3nt: TGCGCCAGCAGCCCCCTCGGTCTGGGGTCCTACAATGAGCAGTTCTTC
CDR3aa: CASSPLGLGSYNEQFF

d_gene: .
v_gene: TRBV7-8
j_gene: TRBJ2-3
abundance: few
CDR3nt: TGTGCCAGCAGCTTATCAGAGCGGTATAGCACAGATACGCAGTATTTT
CDR3aa: CASSLSERYSTDTQYF

d_gene: TRBD2
v_gene: TRBV5-1
j_gene: TRBJ2-1
abundance: few
CDR3nt: TGCGCCAGCATGAAAACTAGCGGGGGTTACAATGAGCAGTTCTTC
CDR3aa: CASMKTSGGYNEQFF

d_gene: .
v_gene: TRBV24-1
j_gene: TRBJ2-3
abundance: many
CDR3nt: TGTGCCACCAGTGACTCCTCTACATTGATCGCAGATACGCAGTATTTT
CDR3aa: CATSDSSTLIADTQYF

d_gene: .
v_gene: TRBV11-2
j_gene: TRBJ2-2
abundance: many
CDR3nt: TGTGCCAGCAGCTTAGAGCGACCTGGGGAGCTGTTTTTT
CDR3aa: CASSLERPGELFF

d_gene: TRBD2
v_gene: TRBV7-9
j_gene: TRBJ2-5
abundance: many
CDR3nt: TGTGCCAGCAGCTTAGACGGGCGGGAGTATGAGGAGACCCAGTACTTC
CDR3aa: CASSLDGREYEETQYF

d_gene: .
v_gene: TRBV5-1
j_gene: TRBJ1-1
abundance: many
CDR3nt: TGCGCCTCCAGGGAGGCAGCCATGAACACTGAAGCTTTCTTT
CDR3aa: CASREAAMNTEAFF

d_gene: .
v_gene: TRBV10-2
j_gene: TRBJ2-3
abundance: many
CDR3nt: TGCGCCAGCAGTGAGTCGGTGTTAGATTTTAACACAGATACGCAGTATTTT
CDR3aa: CASSESVLDFNTDTQYF

d_gene: TRBD1
v_gene: TRBV5-1
j_gene: TRBJ1-3
abundance: many
CDR3nt: TGCGCCAGCAGCGAGGGGGCCACCTCTGGAAACACCATATATTTT
CDR3aa: CASSEGATSGNTIYF

d_gene: .
v_gene: TRBV5-1
j_gene: TRBJ1-5
abundance: few
CDR3nt: TGCGCCAGCAGCTTTGGTGTGGGGGACAATCAGCCCCAGCATTTT
CDR3aa: CASSFGVGDNQPQHF

d_gene: .
v_gene: TRBV6-2/TRBV6-3
j_gene: TRBJ2-5
abundance: .
CDR3nt: TGTGCCAGCAGCCGACTGCTTCCAGAGACCCAGTACTTC
CDR3aa: CASSRLLPETQYF

d_gene: .
v_gene: TRBV20-1
j_gene: TRBJ2-3
abundance: .
CDR3nt: TGCAGTGCTGAAGGGAGAGGACGTAGCACAGATACGCAGTATTTT
CDR3aa: CSAEGRGRSTDTQYF

d_gene: .
v_gene: TRBV3-1
j_gene: TRBJ2-1
abundance: .
CDR3nt: TGTGCCAGCAGCCTAGCCCGCCGCTACAATGAGCAGTTCTTC
CDR3aa: CASSLARRYNEQFF

d_gene: TRBD2
v_gene: TRBV29-1
j_gene: TRBJ2-1
abundance: few
CDR3nt: TGCAGCGTCCACACCGGGACTAGCGGGAGGGCCTCTGCAAGCTTC
CDR3aa: CSVHTGTSGRASASF

d_gene: .
v_gene: TRBV5-8
j_gene: TRBJ2-1
abundance: few
CDR3nt: TGTGCCAGCAGCTTGGTGGGGAACAATGAGCAGTTCTTC
CDR3aa: CASSLVGNNEQFF

d_gene: .
v_gene: TRBV2
j_gene: TRBJ2-1
abundance: .
CDR3nt: TGTGCCAGCAATCCAGGGAGCTCCTACAATGAGCAGTTCTTC
CDR3aa: CASNPGSSYNEQFF

d_gene: .
v_gene: TRBV5-4
j_gene: TRBJ2-7
abundance: many
CDR3nt: TGTGCCAGCAGCTTGGTGGGAGTCCCGGAGCAGTACTTC
CDR3aa: CASSLVGVPEQYF

d_gene: .
v_gene: TRBV12-3/TRBV12-4
j_gene: TRBJ1-4
abundance: .
CDR3nt: TGTGCCAGCAGCCTTAGTACAGGTCGAAAACTGTTTTTT
CDR3aa: CASSLSTGRKLFF

d_gene: .
v_gene: TRBV28
j_gene: TRBJ2-7
abundance: few
CDR3nt: TGTGCCACTCAGACAGGCCTACTCTACGAGCAGTACTTC
CDR3aa: CATQTGLLYEQYF

d_gene: .
v_gene: TRBV4-1
j_gene: TRBJ2-1
abundance: few
CDR3nt: TGCGCCAGCAGCCAAGGAGGGGAGCAGTTCTTC
CDR3aa: CASSQGGEQFF

d_gene: TRBD2
v_gene: TRBV5-4
j_gene: TRBJ2-5
abundance: .
CDR3nt: TGTGCCAGCAGCCGCCCAGTGGGAGGGCCGGAAGAGACCCAGTACTTC
CDR3aa: CASSRPVGGPEETQYF

d_gene: .
v_gene: TRBV11-2
j_gene: TRBJ1-2
abundance: many
CDR3nt: TGTGCCAGCAGCGAACGAGACTATGGCTACACCTTC
CDR3aa: CASSERDYGYTF